This T cell receptor beta chain was found in a study of T cell repertoires in cytomegalovirus infection (dated by TCRdb to between 2018 and 2021). Turning to the overall study: Donor HLA type was relevant to the analysis, because carriage of CMV infection together with the matching HLA type was indicated by public TCR beta signatures. Points the paper makes about the study in general: The ex vivo response was dominated by HLA-C-restricted CMV-specific TCR beta clonotypes, and the single most frequent clonotype in two of eight donors was supplied by these HLA-C-restricted clonotypes. Carriers of CMV infection plus the relevant HLA type were discriminated by the cumulative frequency of public TCR beta family members in the study cohort and in an independent roughly 340-donor cohort.

The listed sequencing device is Illumina HiSeq 1500. The raw public data were reprocessed by TCRdb itself: fastp quality trimming at Q25, MiXCR clonotype calling, in-frame beta chains only. Each entry is one CDR3 protein sequence, shown with its most common DNA and genes. Present in this sample are 680,000 or so distinct CDR3 sequences, roughly 36% of which were seen just once. Jointly, the top ten make up about 2.8% of the sample. A word on this clonotype: What antigen it recognizes has not been identified. No per-base quality is available; no much larger clone lies one base away.

V drops 4 bases and J drops 6 bases, leaving 15 bases in between. The CDR3 sequence holds 14 residues, the cysteine and phenylalanine included. Just the 42-base CDR3 DNA is kept, in frame starting at base 1. Via the germline V gene, CDR1 is LGHNA and CDR2 YNFKEQ. The sequence was collected from a human donor in good health (CMV status not recorded). Some clones in this sample may be carry-over from other donors' samples. Input material: PBMCs. The chain uses TRBV4-2 and TRBJ1-1, and possibly TRBD1, on 5 matching bases. The CDR3 amino acid sequence is: CASSLPGTSPEAFF. The nucleotide sequence reads TGTGCCAGCAGCCTACCGGGGACGAGTCCTGAAGCTTTCTTT.